One T cell receptor beta chain is described in this entry. Its specificity is not known. This sample is part of a study of T cell responses to AZD1222 COVID-19 vaccine. Study outcomes and limitations: Unmutated variant regions are reportedly the target of nearly half of TCRs that are spike-specific. There were repertoire samples only from the period after the peak T cell response.

Sequencing used immunoSEQ multiplex PCR; TCRdb keeps in-frame clones, though not all of them. The repertoire holds approximately 150,000 clones, roughly 84% seen once, with about 5.4% in the top ten. Germline CDR1 is MNHEY and CDR2 is SVGEGT. V shed 6 bases and J shed 3 bases, with 8 bases lying between them. The CDR3 extends over 13 amino acids. This specimen was peripheral blood, taken 28 days after the second AZD1222 dose. The origin of this receptor is an adult who received the AZD1222 COVID-19 vaccine. The gene calls are TRBV6-2 or TRBV6-3 and TRBJ2-2; D is unclear. The CDR3 reads CASSSGYTGELFF. DNA for the CDR3: TGTGCCAGCAGCTCAGGATACACCGGGGAGCTGTTTTTT.